The 18 T cell receptor beta chains below were found in one sample sequenced in a study of technical replicates of blood from a handful of donors. Assay: immunoSEQ multiplex PCR; the TCRdb copy retains only in-frame clones and omits some. Altogether 15,000 to 20,000 clones are present, about 86% being singletons, with the ten largest covering over 9%. The sample consisted of PBMCs. The receptor source for this set is a human donor in good health.

Only one count was recorded for this clone. This chain links TRBV27 with TRBJ2-7, with 9 bases that match TRBD2. Germline assignment: CDR1 MNHEY and CDR2 SMNVEV (reference sequence). V lost 5 bases and J lost 2; bases outside the gene matches: 4. The CDR3 length is 14 residues. This CDR3 reads CASSLAGSTYEQYF. In DNA, the CDR3 is TGTGCCAGCAGTCTAGCGGGATCTACCTACGAGCAGTACTTC.

V usage is TRBV27 and J usage is TRBJ2-7; 12 nucleotides align to TRBD2. Germline loops: CDR1 MNHEY, CDR2 SMNVEV (reference sequence). The CDR3 is made up of 16 amino acids. V trimming: 3 bases; J trimming: 2 bases; junction bases outside the gene matches: 5. The CDR3, as DNA: TGTGCCAGCAGTTTGGGGACTAGCGGGTTACCCTACGAGCAGTACTTC. The encoded protein is CASSLGTSGLPYEQYF.

The rearrangement links TRBV5-1 to TRBJ1-4, with D unclear. Trimming stripped 0 bases from V and 8 bases from J, with 11 bases between. Germline V CDR1 and CDR2: SGHRS, YFSETQ. This CDR3 is built from 14 residues. The CDR3 here is CASSLAPGQEKLFF. CDR3 sequence (DNA): TGCGCCAGCAGCTTGGCGCCAGGTCAGGAAAAACTGTTTTTT.

V is TRBV2 and J is TRBJ2-7; TRBD2 agrees at 13 bases. J gave up 4 bases and V 8 bases, and 5 bases lay outside the gene matches. CDR1 and CDR2 from the germline V gene are SNHLY and FYNNEI. The CDR3 length is 14 residues. The CDR3 reads CASGWTSGSYEQYF. CDR3 sequence (DNA): TGTGCCAGCGGTTGGACTAGCGGGAGTTACGAGCAGTACTTC.

This rearrangement joins TRBV6-6 to TRBJ1-2; 12 bases align to TRBD1. From germline, CDR1 is MNHNY and CDR2 SVGAGI (reference sequence). The CDR3 is 14 residues long. The V gene end was trimmed by 6 bases and the J gene end by 8 bases; junction bases not matched to a gene: 7. The chain's CDR3 is CASSQGQGAGGYTF. CDR3 DNA sequence: TGTGCCAGCAGCCAGGGACAGGGGGCGGGGGGCTACACCTTC.

The chain has TRBV7-2 and TRBJ2-1; 10 bases are shared with TRBD1. CDR1 and CDR2 from the germline V gene are SGHTA and FQGNSA. The trim removed 5 bases at V and 4 bases at J, leaving 8 bases unmatched. The CDR3 has 16 residues. The CDR3: CASSRWTGGSYNEQFF. In DNA, the CDR3 is TGTGCCAGCAGCCGATGGACAGGGGGGTCATACAATGAGCAGTTCTTC.

The chain links TRBV15 to TRBJ1-1; no reliable D call. Germline V gene lookup returns CDR1 LNHNV and CDR2 YYDKDF (reference sequence). V lost 0 bases, J lost 3 bases, and 8 bases lay in between. This CDR3 has 14 amino acids. This chain's CDR3 is CATSRDPSHTEAFF. The DNA for the CDR3 is TGTGCCACCAGCAGAGATCCCAGTCACACTGAAGCTTTCTTT.

V is TRBV6-6 and J is TRBJ2-2; 8 nucleotides align to TRBD1. Germline V CDR1 and CDR2: MNHNY, SVGAGI (reference sequence). This CDR3 region has 15 residues. After removal of 7 bases from V and 5 bases from J, the junction contained 9 bases not matched to a gene. The CDR3 is CASIAGQGWTGELFF. The CDR3 DNA follows: TGTGCCAGCATTGCCGGACAGGGATGGACCGGGGAGCTGTTTTTT.

In regard to this clone: A read error may produce the germline difference seen at one junction end. Other DNA sequences from this sample encode an identical CDR3 as well. The V and J genes are TRBV29-1 and TRBJ2-7; the match to TRBD1 covers 7 bases. CDR1 and CDR2 from the germline V gene are SQVTM and ANQGSEA. The CDR3 has 13 residues. CDR3 DNA sequence: TGCAGCGTTGGGCAGGGACAGTACTACGAGCAGTACTTT. Amino acid sequence: CSVGQGQYYEQYF.

CDR3 DNA: TGTGCCAGCAGGGGCCCCGGTAGCTACACCTTC. This encodes CASRGPGSYTF. The J gene is TRBJ1-2, the V gene TRBV9; no clear D gene. The CDR3 has 11 amino acids. Per the germline V gene, CDR1 is SGDLS and CDR2 is YYNGEE. Trimming stripped 5 bases from V and 9 bases from J, with 11 bases between.

V and J are TRBV5-8 and TRBJ2-3, with TRBD1 identical over 9 bases. The CDR3 runs to 16 residues. Trimming cost V 4 bases and J 5 bases; bases outside gene matches: 11. Germline loops: CDR1 SGHTS, CDR2 YDEGEE. The CDR3 spells CASSIPGTGIGDTQYF. Here the CDR3 DNA reads TGTGCCAGCAGCATCCCCGGGACAGGGATTGGAGATACGCAGTATTTT. Drawing the rest from reference TRBV5-8 and TRBJ2-3, the complete variable domain is EAGVTQSPTHLIKTRGQQATLRCSPISGHTSVYWYQQALGLGLQFLLWYDEGEERNRGNFPPRFSGRQFPNYSSELNVNALELEDSALYLCASSIPGTGIGDTQYFGPGTRLTVL.

The V gene is TRBV10-3, the J gene TRBJ2-7, with D hard to call. Trimming shortened V by 3 bases and J by 0 bases, and 9 bases separated the two germline ends. The length of the CDR3 is 14 residues. Germline V gene lookup returns CDR1 ENHRY and CDR2 SYGVKD. CDR3 coding DNA: TGTGCCATCAGTGAAACTGAAAGCTCCTACGAGCAGTACTTC. Translation gives CAISETESSYEQYF.

This rearrangement joins TRBV30 to TRBJ2-7, with 13 nucleotides matching TRBD2. The CDR3 contains 19 residues. V shed 5 bases and J 1 base; nucleotides not matched to a gene: 17. CDR1 and CDR2 from the germline V gene are GTSNPN and SVGIG (reference sequence). The CDR3 bases are TGTGCCTGGGGGGGGAGGCAGGCTATGACTAGCGGGAGGTCCTACGAGCAGTACTTC. This translates into CAWGGRQAMTSGRSYEQYF.

The chain couples TRBV14 to TRBJ1-5; D remains ambiguous. V was cut by 5 bases and J by 2 bases, with 4 bases left in between. The CDR3 runs to 12 residues. Germline-derived CDR1 and CDR2 are SGHDN and FVKESK. CDR3 sequence: CASSFGNQPQHF. The CDR3, as DNA: TGTGCCAGCAGCTTCGGCAATCAGCCCCAGCATTTT.

Comments on this clone: The germline gene is not matched at one end of the junction; a read error may be the cause. V is TRBV6-5 and J is TRBJ1-3, with 9 bases lining up with TRBD1. Germline V gives CDR1 MNHEY, CDR2 SVGAGI. The CDR3 loop spans 13 amino acids. The CDR3 sequence: CVSSGTGGNTIYF. DNA for the CDR3: TGTGTCAGCAGCGGGACAGGGGGAAACACCATATATTTT.

This chain connects TRBV5-1 to TRBJ2-7; maybe TRBD1 (5 bases). The V and J ends lost 1 base and 3 bases respectively, with 17 bases between them. CDR3 length: 16 residues. Germline V gene lookup returns CDR1 SGHRS and CDR2 YFSETQ. The CDR3 region is CASSLPQGRSLYEQYF. The DNA of the CDR3 is TGCGCCAGCAGCTTGCCCCAGGGTAGATCTCTCTACGAGCAGTACTTC.

The chain couples TRBV7-3 to TRBJ2-1; 11 nucleotides match TRBD2. The length of the CDR3 is 16 residues. V dropped 5 bases and J dropped 2; count of bases not matched to a gene: 5. Germline CDR1 and CDR2: SGHTA and FQGTGA. The CDR3 nucleotides read TGTGCCAGCAGCCTAGCGGGAGGACTCCCCTACAATGAGCAGTTCTTC. Its protein is CASSLAGGLPYNEQFF.

The chain carries TRBV5-8 and TRBJ1-5; possible D gene TRBD1, 6 bases. The CDR3 contains 13 residues. Trimming pared 2 bases from V and 7 bases from J, leaving 10 bases between. CDR1 is SGHTS, CDR2 YDEGEE, per germline. The CDR3 DNA reads TGTGCCAGCAGCTTACAGGGCCGGCAGCCCCAGCATTTT. Translated, it gives CASSLQGRQPQHF.